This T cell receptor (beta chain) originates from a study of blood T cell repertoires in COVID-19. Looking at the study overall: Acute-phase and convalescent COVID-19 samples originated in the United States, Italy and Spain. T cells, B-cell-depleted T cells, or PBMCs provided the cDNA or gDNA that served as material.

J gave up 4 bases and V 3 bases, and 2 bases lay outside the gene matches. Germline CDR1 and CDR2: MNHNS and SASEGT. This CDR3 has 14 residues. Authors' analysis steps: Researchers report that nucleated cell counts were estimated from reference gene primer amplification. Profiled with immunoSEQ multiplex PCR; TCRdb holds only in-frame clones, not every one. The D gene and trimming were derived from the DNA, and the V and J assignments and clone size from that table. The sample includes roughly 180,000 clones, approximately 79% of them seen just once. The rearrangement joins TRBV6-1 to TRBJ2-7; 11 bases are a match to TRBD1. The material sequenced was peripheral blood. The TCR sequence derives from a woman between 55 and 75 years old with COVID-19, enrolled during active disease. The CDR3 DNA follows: TGTGCCAGCAGTGAGGACAGGGGGCGATACGAGCAGTACGTC. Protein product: CASSEDRGRYEQYV.